This is a list of T cell receptor beta chains from one sample in a study of shared clonotypes between healthy human individuals. The data were produced by immunoSEQ multiplex PCR, yet TCRdb's version contains in-frame clones alone and is incomplete. The sample holds about 2.1 million clones; around 95% are singletons and the top ten take more than 1.5%. Material: naive CD8+ T cells from PBMCs. All receptors come from a young man in good health. Some clones in this sample may be carry-over from other donors' samples. Both conserved end residues are part of each CDR3. The D gene is left open where the match is weak. The listing skips clone size in some rows; elsewhere it reads once, few, many or a size class.

v_gene: TRBV28
d_gene: NA
abundance: NA
j_gene: TRBJ2-5
CDR3nt: TGTGCCAGCAGTTCCACGGGAGAGGGGGTCAGGTGGGAGACCCAGTACTTC
CDR3aa: CASSSTGEGVRWETQYF

v_gene: TRBV9
d_gene: TRBD2
abundance: NA
j_gene: TRBJ2-1
CDR3nt: TGTGCCAGCAGCGTAGTGGCGGGAGAATTATCAGGTGAGCAGTTCTTC
CDR3aa: CASSVVAGELSGEQFF

v_gene: TRBV6-5
d_gene: TRBD1
abundance: NA
j_gene: TRBJ1-5
CDR3nt: TGTGCCAGCAGTGACTCGACAGGGGTCAATCAGCCCCAGCATTTT
CDR3aa: CASSDSTGVNQPQHF

v_gene: TRBV4-2
d_gene: NA
abundance: once
j_gene: TRBJ1-1
CDR3nt: TGTGCCAGCAGCCAAGATTGGGCGGTCAACGTGAACACTGAAGCTTTCTTT
CDR3aa: CASSQDWAVNVNTEAFF

v_gene: TRBV28
d_gene: NA
abundance: NA
j_gene: TRBJ2-3
CDR3nt: TGTGCCAGCACTTGGCTTAACACAGATACGCAGTATTTT
CDR3aa: CASTWLNTDTQYF

v_gene: TRBV15
d_gene: TRBD1
abundance: NA
j_gene: TRBJ2-7
CDR3nt: TGTGCCACCAGCACCCGGGACAGTGGCTACGAGCAGTACTTC
CDR3aa: CATSTRDSGYEQYF

v_gene: TRBV9
d_gene: NA
abundance: NA
j_gene: TRBJ2-1
CDR3nt: TGTGCCAGCAGCCCAAGCGCGAGCTCCTACAATGAGCAGTTCTTC
CDR3aa: CASSPSASSYNEQFF

v_gene: TRBV7-9
d_gene: NA
abundance: NA
j_gene: TRBJ2-7
CDR3nt: TGTGCCAGCAGCCCGGCCGAAATCCCCCACGAGCAGTACTTC
CDR3aa: CASSPAEIPHEQYF

v_gene: TRBV7-3
d_gene: NA
abundance: NA
j_gene: TRBJ2-5
CDR3nt: TGTGCCAGCAGCGCGGACTTAGAGACCCAGTACTTC
CDR3aa: CASSADLETQYF

v_gene: TRBV18
d_gene: TRBD2
abundance: once
j_gene: TRBJ2-2
CDR3nt: TGTGCCAGCTCACCGCGGGGGGGCCCTAACACCGGGGAGCTGTTTTTT
CDR3aa: CASSPRGGPNTGELFF

v_gene: TRBV30
d_gene: NA
abundance: few
j_gene: TRBJ1-5
CDR3nt: TGTGCCTGGAGTGATCCCTGGGGGAGGCAGCCCCAGCATTTT
CDR3aa: CAWSDPWGRQPQHF

v_gene: TRBV30
d_gene: NA
abundance: NA
j_gene: TRBJ2-7
CDR3nt: TGTGCCTGGAGTGTAGCAGGGTCCGAGCAGTACTTC
CDR3aa: CAWSVAGSEQYF

v_gene: TRBV2
d_gene: NA
abundance: NA
j_gene: TRBJ2-7
CDR3nt: TGTGCCAGCAGGGCCACAGGAGGGGAGCAGTACTTC
CDR3aa: CASRATGGEQYF